This T cell receptor (beta chain) was retrieved from a study of beta chain features in type 1 diabetes. Study outcomes and limitations: Significant though moderate, a shortening of TCRB CDR3s appeared in all four CD4+ subsets of Type 1 diabetes patients.

V lost 2 bases, J lost 0 bases, and 12 bases stayed unmatched. CDR1 KGHSH and CDR2 LQKENI come from the germline V gene. The CDR3 has 20 residues. Expressed TCRB transcripts were sequenced after all isolated RNA was converted to cDNA. Sequenced by immunoSEQ multiplex PCR; TCRdb stores in-frame clones only, minus some. The profile covers 600,000 or so clones, with 12% appearing a single time and more than 0.1% taken by the ten largest. This clone appeared a few times. Its cognate antigen is unknown. Sequenced material: naive CD4+ T cells from blood. V is TRBV18 and J is TRBJ2-1; 11 bases map to TRBD2. The clonotype was recovered from a man aged 25 to 45 with type 1 diabetes. CDR3 in amino acids: CASSPEWGLAGGSSYNEQFF. CDR3 in DNA: TGTGCCAGCTCACCAGAGTGGGGCCTAGCGGGGGGAAGCTCCTACAATGAGCAGTTCTTC.